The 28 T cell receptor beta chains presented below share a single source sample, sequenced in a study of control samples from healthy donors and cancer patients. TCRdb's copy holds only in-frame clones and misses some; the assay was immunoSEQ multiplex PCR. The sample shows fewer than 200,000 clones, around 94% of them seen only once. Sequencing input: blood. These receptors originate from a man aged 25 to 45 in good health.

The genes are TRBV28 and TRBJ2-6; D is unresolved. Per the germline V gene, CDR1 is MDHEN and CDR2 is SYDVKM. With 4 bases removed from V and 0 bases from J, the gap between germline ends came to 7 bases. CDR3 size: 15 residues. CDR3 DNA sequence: TGTGCCAGCAGTTCACCGGGCTCTGGGGCCAACGTCCTGACTTTC. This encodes CASSSPGSGANVLTF.

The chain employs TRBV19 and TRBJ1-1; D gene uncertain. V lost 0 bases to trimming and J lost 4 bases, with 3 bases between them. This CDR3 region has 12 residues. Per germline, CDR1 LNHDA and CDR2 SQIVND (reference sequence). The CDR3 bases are TGTGCCAGTAGTATAGAATCCACTGAAGCTTTCTTT. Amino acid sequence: CASSIESTEAFF. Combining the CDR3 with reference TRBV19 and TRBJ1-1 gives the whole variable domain DGGITQSPKYLFRKEGQNVTLSCEQNLNHDAMYWYRQDPGQGLRLIYYSQIVNDFQKGDIAEGYSVSREKKESFPLTVTSAQKNPTAFYLCASSIESTEAFFGQGTRLTVV.

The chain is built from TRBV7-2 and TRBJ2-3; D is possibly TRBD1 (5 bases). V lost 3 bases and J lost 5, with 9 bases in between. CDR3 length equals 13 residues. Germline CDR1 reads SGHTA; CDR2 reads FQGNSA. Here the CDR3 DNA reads TGTGCCAGCAGCTTCAGGGTGGAAGATACGCAGTATTTT. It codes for CASSFRVEDTQYF.

The CDR3 DNA reads TGTGCCATCAGTGAGTCGAGTTCTGGGGGTGGATCTGGCTACACCTTC. Translating it yields CAISESSSGGGSGYTF. This chain joins TRBV10-3 and TRBJ1-2, with D tentatively TRBD1 (5 bases). Germline V CDR1 and CDR2: ENHRY, SYGVKD. The CDR3 covers 16 residues. The ends were cut back, 0 bases at V and 7 bases at J, with 18 bases in the middle.

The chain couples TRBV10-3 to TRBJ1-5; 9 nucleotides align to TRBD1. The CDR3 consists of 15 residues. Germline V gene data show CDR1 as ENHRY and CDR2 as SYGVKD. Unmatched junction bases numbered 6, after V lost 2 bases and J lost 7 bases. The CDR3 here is CAISETAGTGQPQHF. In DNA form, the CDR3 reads TGTGCCATCAGTGAGACCGCGGGGACAGGGCAGCCCCAGCATTTT.

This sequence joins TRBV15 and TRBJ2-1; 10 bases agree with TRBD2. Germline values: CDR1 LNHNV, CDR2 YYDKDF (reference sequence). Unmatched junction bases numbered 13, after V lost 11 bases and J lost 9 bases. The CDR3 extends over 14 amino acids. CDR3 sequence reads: CAFKERGGGGEQFF. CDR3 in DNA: TGTGCCTTCAAGGAGCGGGGGGGCGGCGGTGAGCAGTTCTTC.

CDR3 amino acids: CASSLGARTDTQYF. The DNA of the CDR3 is TGTGCCAGTAGTCTAGGGGCCAGGACAGATACGCAGTATTTT. This sequence joins TRBV19 and TRBJ2-3, with D maybe TRBD1 (5 bases). Germline CDR1 and CDR2: LNHDA and SQIVND (reference sequence). The CDR3 runs to 14 residues. Deletions cut 5 bases from V and 3 bases from J, with 12 bases between. The full variable domain, its missing parts supplied by reference TRBV19 and TRBJ2-3, is DGGITQSPKYLFRKEGQNVTLSCEQNLNHDAMYWYRQDPGQGLRLIYYSQIVNDFQKGDIAEGYSVSREKKESFPLTVTSAQKNPTAFYLCASSLGARTDTQYFGPGTRLTVL.

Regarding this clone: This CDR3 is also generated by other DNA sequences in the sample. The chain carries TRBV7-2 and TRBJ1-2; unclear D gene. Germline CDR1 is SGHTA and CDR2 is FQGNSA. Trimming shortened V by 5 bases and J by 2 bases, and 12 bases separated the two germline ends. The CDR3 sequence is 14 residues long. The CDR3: CASSPARTNYGYTF. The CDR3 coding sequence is TGTGCCAGCAGCCCAGCCAGGACGAACTATGGCTACACCTTC.

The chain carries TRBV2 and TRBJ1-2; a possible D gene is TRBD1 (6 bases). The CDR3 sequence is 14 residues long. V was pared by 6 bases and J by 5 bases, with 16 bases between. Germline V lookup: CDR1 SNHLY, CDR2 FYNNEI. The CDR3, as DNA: TGTGCCAGCAGACCTTGGGACACCCGATATGGCTACACCTTC. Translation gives CASRPWDTRYGYTF.

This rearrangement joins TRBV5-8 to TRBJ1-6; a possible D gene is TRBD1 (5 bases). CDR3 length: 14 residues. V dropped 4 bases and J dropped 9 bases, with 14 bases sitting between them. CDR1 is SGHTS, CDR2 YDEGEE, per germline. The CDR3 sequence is CASSRSAGSSPLHF. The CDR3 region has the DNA TGTGCCAGCAGCCGGTCGGCAGGGTCTTCACCCCTCCACTTT.

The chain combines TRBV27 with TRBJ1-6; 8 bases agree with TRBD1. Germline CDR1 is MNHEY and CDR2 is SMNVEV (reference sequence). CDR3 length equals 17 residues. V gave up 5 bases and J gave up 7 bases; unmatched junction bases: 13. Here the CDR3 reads CASSPTGQAGRNSPLHF. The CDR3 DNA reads TGTGCCAGCAGTCCCACGGGACAGGCCGGACGGAATTCACCCCTCCACTTT.

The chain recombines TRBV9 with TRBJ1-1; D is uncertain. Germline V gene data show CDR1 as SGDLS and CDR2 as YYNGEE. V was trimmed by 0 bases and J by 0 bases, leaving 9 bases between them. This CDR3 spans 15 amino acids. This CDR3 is CASSVGGNMNTEAFF. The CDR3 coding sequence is TGTGCCAGCAGCGTAGGGGGAAACATGAACACTGAAGCTTTCTTT.

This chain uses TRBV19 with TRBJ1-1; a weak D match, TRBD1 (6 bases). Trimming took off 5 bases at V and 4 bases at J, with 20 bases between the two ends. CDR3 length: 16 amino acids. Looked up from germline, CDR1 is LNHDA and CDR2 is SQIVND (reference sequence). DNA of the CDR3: TGTGCCAGTAGTGTGGGGGATCAGGGCAGGGGCACTGAAGCTTTCTTT. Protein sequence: CASSVGDQGRGTEAFF. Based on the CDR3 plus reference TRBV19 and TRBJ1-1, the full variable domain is DGGITQSPKYLFRKEGQNVTLSCEQNLNHDAMYWYRQDPGQGLRLIYYSQIVNDFQKGDIAEGYSVSREKKESFPLTVTSAQKNPTAFYLCASSVGDQGRGTEAFFGQGTRLTVV.

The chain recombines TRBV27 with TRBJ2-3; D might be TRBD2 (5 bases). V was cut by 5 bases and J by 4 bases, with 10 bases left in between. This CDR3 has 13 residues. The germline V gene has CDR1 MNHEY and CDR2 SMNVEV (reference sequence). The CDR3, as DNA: TGTGCCAGCAGTACCTCGGGATCAGATACGCAGTATTTT. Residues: CASSTSGSDTQYF.

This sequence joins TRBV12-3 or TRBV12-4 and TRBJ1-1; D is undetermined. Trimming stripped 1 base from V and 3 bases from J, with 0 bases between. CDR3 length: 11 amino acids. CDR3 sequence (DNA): TGTGCCAGCAGTTTAGACACTGAAGCTTTCTTT. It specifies CASSLDTEAFF.

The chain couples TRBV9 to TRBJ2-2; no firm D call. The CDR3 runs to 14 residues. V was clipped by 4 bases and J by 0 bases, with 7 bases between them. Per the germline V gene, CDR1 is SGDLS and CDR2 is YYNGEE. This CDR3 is CASSLSANTGELFF. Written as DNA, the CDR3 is TGTGCCAGCAGCCTAAGTGCGAACACCGGGGAGCTGTTTTTT.

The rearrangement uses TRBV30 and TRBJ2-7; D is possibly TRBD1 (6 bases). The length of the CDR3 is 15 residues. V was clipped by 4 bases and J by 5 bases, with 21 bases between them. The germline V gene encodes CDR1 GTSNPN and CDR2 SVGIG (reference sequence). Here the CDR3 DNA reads TGTGCCTGGAACAAGATTTTTGACAGGACCCACGAGCAGTACTTC. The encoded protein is CAWNKIFDRTHEQYF.

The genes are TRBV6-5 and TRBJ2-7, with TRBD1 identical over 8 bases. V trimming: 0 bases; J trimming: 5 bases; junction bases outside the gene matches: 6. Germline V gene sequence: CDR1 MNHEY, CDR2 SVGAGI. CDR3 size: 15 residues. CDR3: CASSYSNRGAHEQYF. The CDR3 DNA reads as TGTGCCAGCAGTTACTCGAACAGGGGGGCCCACGAGCAGTACTTC.

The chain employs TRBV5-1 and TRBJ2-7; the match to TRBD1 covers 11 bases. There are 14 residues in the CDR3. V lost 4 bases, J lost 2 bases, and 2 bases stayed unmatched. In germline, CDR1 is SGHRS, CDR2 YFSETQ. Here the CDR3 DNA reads TGCGCCAGCAGCCGGGACAGGGGGACCTACGAGCAGTACTTC. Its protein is CASSRDRGTYEQYF.

As DNA, the CDR3 is TGTGCCAGCAGACAGAATGAAGCTTTCTTT. Amino acids: CASRQNEAFF. The chain links TRBV6-6 to TRBJ1-1; D is undetermined. The CDR3 length is 10 residues. V was cut by 6 bases and J by 7 bases, with 6 bases left in between. CDR1 MNHNY and CDR2 SVGAGI come from the germline V gene (reference sequence).

The CDR3 nucleotides read TGTGCCTGCGGTAGAGATAATTCACCCCTCCACTTT. Residues: CACGRDNSPLHF. The genes are TRBV30 and TRBJ1-6, with D hard to call. This CDR3 contains 12 residues. CDR1 is GTSNPN, CDR2 SVGIG, per germline (reference sequence). V was cut by 6 bases and J by 5 bases, with 8 bases left in between.

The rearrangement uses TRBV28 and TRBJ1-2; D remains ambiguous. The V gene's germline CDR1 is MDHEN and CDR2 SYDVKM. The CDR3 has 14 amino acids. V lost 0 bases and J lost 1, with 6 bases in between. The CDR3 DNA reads TGTGCCAGCAGTTTATGGGGCGGTAACTATGGCTACACCTTC. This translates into CASSLWGGNYGYTF.

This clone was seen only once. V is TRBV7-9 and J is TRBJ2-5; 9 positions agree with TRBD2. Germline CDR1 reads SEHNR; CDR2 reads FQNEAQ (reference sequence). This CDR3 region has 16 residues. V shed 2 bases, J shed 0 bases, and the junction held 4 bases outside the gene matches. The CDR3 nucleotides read TGTGCCAGCAGCTTAAGGCGGGAGGGACACCAAGAGACCCAGTACTTC. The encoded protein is CASSLRREGHQETQYF.

DNA of the CDR3: TGTGCCAGCAGCTTGTCGGACGGTGAAGCTTTCTTT. Translated, it gives CASSLSDGEAFF. The J gene is TRBJ1-1, the V gene TRBV5-6; D is unresolved. This CDR3 comprises 12 residues. With 1 base removed from V and 7 bases from J, the gap between germline ends came to 8 bases. Per the germline V gene, CDR1 is SGHDT and CDR2 is YYEEEE.

The CDR3, as DNA: TGTGCCAGCAGCGCCACCCAGGGCGGGGAAAAACTGTTTTTT. This gives the protein CASSATQGGEKLFF. This chain connects TRBV6-2 or TRBV6-3 to TRBJ1-4; possibly TRBD1 for D (5 bases). This CDR3 comprises 14 residues. Germline loops: CDR1 MNHEY, CDR2 SVGEGT. V was pared by 6 bases and J by 8 bases, with 16 bases between.

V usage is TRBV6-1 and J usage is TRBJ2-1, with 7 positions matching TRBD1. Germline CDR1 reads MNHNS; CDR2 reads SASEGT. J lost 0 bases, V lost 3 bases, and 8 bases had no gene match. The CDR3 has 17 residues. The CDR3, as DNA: TGTGCCAGCAGTGAGAGGGGGCCCCTCAGCTCCTACAATGAGCAGTTCTTC. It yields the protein CASSERGPLSSYNEQFF.

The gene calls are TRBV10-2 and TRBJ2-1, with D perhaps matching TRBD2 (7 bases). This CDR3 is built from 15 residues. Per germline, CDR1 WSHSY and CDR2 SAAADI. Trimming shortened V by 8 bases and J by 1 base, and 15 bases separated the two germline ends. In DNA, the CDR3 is TGCGCCAGCGCCGACGGGGGGCCTTCCTACAATGAGCAGTTCTTC. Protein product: CASADGGPSYNEQFF.

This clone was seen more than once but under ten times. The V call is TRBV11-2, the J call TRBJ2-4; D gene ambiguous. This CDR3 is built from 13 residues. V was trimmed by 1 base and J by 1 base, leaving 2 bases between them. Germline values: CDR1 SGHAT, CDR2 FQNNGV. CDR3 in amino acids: CASSLGAKNIQYF. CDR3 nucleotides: TGTGCCAGCAGCTTAGGGGCCAAAAACATTCAGTACTTC.